Following are 25 T cell receptor beta chains from one sample sequenced in a study of T cell changes during pregnancy in multiple sclerosis. Only in-frame clones appear in the TCRdb table, and some are missing; sequencing was by immunoSEQ multiplex PCR. The data hold tens of thousands of clones, with 85% to 95% observed a single time. The sample taken for sequencing was peripheral blood. These receptor sequences come from a female donor with multiple sclerosis, enrolled in a pregnancy study.

The chain is built from TRBV7-9 and TRBJ1-1; D gene unclear. The V gene's germline CDR1 is SEHNR and CDR2 FQNEAQ (reference sequence). CDR3 length: 14 amino acids. The V gene lost 1 base and the J gene lost 1 base, with 7 bases spanning the gap. For the CDR3, the DNA is TGTGCCAGCAGCTTAGGGGGTGAGAACACTGAAGCTTTCTTT. This encodes CASSLGGENTEAFF.

The rearrangement links TRBV27 to TRBJ2-3; 10 positions agree with TRBD2. The junction had 4 bases not matched to a gene; V was cut back by 5 bases and J by 5 bases. CDR3 length equals 14 residues. Germline CDR1 and CDR2: MNHEY and SMNVEV (reference sequence). CDR3 nucleotides: TGTGCCAGCAGTACTAGCGGGACCCGAGATACGCAGTATTTT. Protein product: CASSTSGTRDTQYF.

The rearrangement joins TRBV5-6 to TRBJ2-7; 7 nucleotides align to TRBD2. CDR1 is SGHDT, CDR2 YYEEEE, per germline. The V segment lost 3 bases and the J segment 5 bases; nucleotides outside the gene matches: 5. CDR3 length: 13 residues. This CDR3 is CASSSGGGNEQYF. The CDR3 DNA sequence: TGTGCCAGCAGCTCGGGGGGAGGCAACGAGCAGTACTTC.

This chain connects TRBV5-4 to TRBJ2-7; weak D call: TRBD2 (5 bases). The CDR3 is 16 amino acids. The germline V and J ends were trimmed by 4 bases and 1 base, with 18 bases remaining between them. Germline-derived CDR1 and CDR2 are SGHNT and YYREEE (reference sequence). CDR3 in amino acids: CASSPGLLAASYEQYF. The DNA for the CDR3 is TGTGCCAGCAGCCCGGGGTTGCTAGCTGCTTCCTACGAGCAGTACTTC.

The chain is built from TRBV19 and TRBJ1-2, with D maybe TRBD1 (5 bases). The CDR3 loop spans 14 amino acids. Germline V gene data show CDR1 as LNHDA and CDR2 as SQIVND (reference sequence). V dropped 3 bases and J dropped 8 bases, with 16 bases sitting between them. The CDR3 protein is CASSIGQGRAGYTF. CDR3 DNA sequence: TGTGCCAGTAGTATCGGGCAGGGAAGAGCCGGCTACACCTTC.

The chain couples TRBV30 to TRBJ1-5; TRBD1 aligns across 7 bases. From germline, CDR1 is GTSNPN and CDR2 SVGIG (reference sequence). V shed 2 bases and J 7 bases; nucleotides not matched to a gene: 8. CDR3 length: 14 amino acids. CDR3 nucleotides: TGTGCCTGGAGTAAGACAGGGTTGGAGCAGCCCCAGCATTTT. Translation gives CAWSKTGLEQPQHF. The variable domain in full, with the rest retrieved from reference TRBV30 and TRBJ1-5, is SQTIHQWPATLVQPVGSPLSLECTVEGTSNPNLYWYRQAAGRGLQLLFYSVGIGQISSEVPQNLSASRPQDRQFILSSKKLLLSDSGFYLCAWSKTGLEQPQHFGDGTRLSIL.

The chain recombines TRBV7-9 with TRBJ1-5; D gene unclear. Germline CDR1 and CDR2: SEHNR and FQNEAQ (reference sequence). The length of the CDR3 is 15 residues. Deletions cut 4 bases from V and 6 bases from J, with 16 bases between. This chain's CDR3 is CASSSDDSTGQPQHF. DNA of the CDR3: TGTGCCAGCAGCTCCGACGACTCTACGGGTCAGCCCCAGCATTTT. The complete variable domain, with remaining parts taken from reference TRBV7-9 and TRBJ1-5, reads DTGVSQNPRHKITKRGQNVTFRCDPISEHNRLYWYRQTLGQGPEFLTYFQNEAQLEKSRLLSDRFSAERPKGSFSTLEIQRTEQGDSAMYLCASSSDDSTGQPQHFGDGTRLSIL.

The chain joins TRBV5-4 to TRBJ2-3, with TRBD2 matching over 12 bases. The CDR3 is made up of 16 amino acids. The germline V gene has CDR1 SGHNT and CDR2 YYREEE (reference sequence). V was pared by 1 base and J by 5 bases, with 5 bases of the junction left unmatched. CDR3 loop: CASSLTSGRWGDTQYF. The CDR3 DNA is TGTGCCAGCAGCTTGACTAGCGGGAGGTGGGGAGATACGCAGTATTTT.

The CDR3 coding sequence is TGTGCCAGCAGCCAAGGGGCAGGGGGCAACTATGGCTACACCTTC. Residues: CASSQGAGGNYGYTF. The chain combines TRBV14 with TRBJ1-2; 8 bases map to TRBD1. J gave up 2 bases and V 1 base, and 3 bases lay outside the gene matches. The CDR3 spans 15 residues. Germline lookup yields CDR1 SGHDN and CDR2 FVKESK.

The chain joins TRBV30 to TRBJ2-2, with TRBD1 as a possible D gene (6 bases). The germline gives CDR1 GTSNPN, CDR2 SVGIG (reference sequence). Deletions cut 5 bases from V and 4 bases from J, with 17 bases between. This CDR3 contains 15 residues. CDR3 sequence: CAWQGLGLSTGELFF. DNA of the CDR3: TGTGCCTGGCAGGGGCTAGGCCTTTCCACCGGGGAGCTGTTTTTT.

The rearrangement links TRBV5-4 to TRBJ2-1; TRBD2 matches at 10 bases. The CDR3 is made up of 18 amino acids. Germline CDR1 is SGHNT and CDR2 is YYREEE (reference sequence). The trim removed 4 bases at V and 0 bases at J, leaving 10 bases unmatched. This chain's CDR3 is CASSLGSGRGSSYNEQFF. CDR3 DNA: TGTGCCAGCAGCCTCGGGAGCGGGAGGGGGAGCTCCTACAATGAGCAGTTCTTC. Variable domain in full (rest from reference TRBV5-4 and TRBJ2-1): ETGVTQSPTHLIKTRGQQVTLRCSSQSGHNTVSWYQQALGQGPQFIFQYYREEENGRGNFPPRFSGLQFPNYSSELNVNALELDDSALYLCASSLGSGRGSSYNEQFFGPGTRLTVL.

The chain is built from TRBV5-1 and TRBJ1-3; 10 positions match TRBD1. The CDR3 has 18 residues. CDR1 and CDR2 from the germline V gene are SGHRS and YFSETQ. V trimming: 0 bases; J trimming: 4 bases; junction bases outside the gene matches: 10. The CDR3 here is CASSLAEGQGPRGNTIYF. As DNA, the CDR3 is TGCGCCAGCAGCTTGGCCGAGGGACAGGGGCCGAGGGGAAACACCATATATTTT.

The chain has TRBV7-2 and TRBJ2-5, with 8 bases matching TRBD1. V lost 1 base, J lost 4 bases, and 11 bases stayed unmatched. The CDR3 spans 17 residues. The V gene's germline CDR1 is SGHTA and CDR2 FQGNSA. In nucleotides, the CDR3 is TGTGCCAGCAGCTTAGGGATTAAGGCAGGGGGCGTAGAGACCCAGTACTTC. Translating it yields CASSLGIKAGGVETQYF.

This rearrangement joins TRBV27 to TRBJ2-1, with 7 bases matching TRBD1. There are 14 residues in the CDR3. V trimming: 6 bases; J trimming: 5 bases; junction bases outside the gene matches: 7. CDR1 and CDR2 from the germline V gene are MNHEY and SMNVEV (reference sequence). This chain's CDR3 is CASRDGTAHNEQFF. The DNA for the CDR3 is TGTGCCAGCAGGGACGGGACAGCCCACAATGAGCAGTTCTTC.

The chain links TRBV27 to TRBJ2-7, with 10 nucleotides matching TRBD2. Germline trimming cut 8 bases from V and 4 bases from J; bases unmatched to any gene: 14. The germline V gene has CDR1 MNHEY and CDR2 SMNVEV (reference sequence). This CDR3 has 16 residues. The CDR3 loop is CASRRDQAGGQYEQYF. The CDR3 DNA reads TGTGCCAGCCGAAGAGACCAAGCGGGAGGGCAATACGAGCAGTACTTC.

This clone was counted a single time. This chain uses TRBV12-5 with TRBJ1-2; D gene uncertain. Germline-derived CDR1 and CDR2 are LGHNT and FRNRAP. Trimming removed 7 bases from V and 9 bases from J, with 15 bases in between. The CDR3 length is 12 residues. DNA of the CDR3: TGTGCTAGTGCCCTCCCCCAGACAAGCTACACCTTC. The encoded protein is CASALPQTSYTF.

For the CDR3, the DNA is TGCGCCAGCAGCCAATCCCGGTTAGATACGCAGTATTTT. This codes for CASSQSRLDTQYF. The chain recombines TRBV4-1 with TRBJ2-3; D uncertain. Germline lookup yields CDR1 MGHRA and CDR2 YSYEKL. CDR3 size: 13 residues. Trimming pared 2 bases from V and 5 bases from J, leaving 8 bases between.

The chain links TRBV11-2 to TRBJ2-7; TRBD1 matches at 7 bases. The CDR3 sequence is 13 residues long. CDR1 is SGHAT, CDR2 FQNNGV, per germline. After removal of 3 bases from V and 3 bases from J, the junction contained 2 bases not matched to a gene. The CDR3 DNA is TGTGCCAGCAGCTTGGACAGGAACTACGAGCAGTACTTC. Amino acid sequence: CASSLDRNYEQYF.

V usage is TRBV7-9 and J usage is TRBJ2-1; 9 positions agree with TRBD2. The V gene end was trimmed by 5 bases and the J gene end by 0 bases; junction bases not matched to a gene: 5. The CDR3 sequence is 16 residues long. The germline gives CDR1 SEHNR, CDR2 FQNEAQ (reference sequence). The CDR3 region is CASSQNSGSSYNEQFF. CDR3 bases: TGTGCCAGCAGCCAGAATAGCGGGAGCTCCTACAATGAGCAGTTCTTC.

The chain is built from TRBV9 and TRBJ2-1; D may be TRBD2 (6 bases). From germline, CDR1 is SGDLS and CDR2 YYNGEE. Trimming took 3 bases from V and 2 from J, leaving 18 bases between them. The CDR3 is 17 residues long. CDR3 in amino acids: CASSGSGLHLPYNEQFF. The DNA for the CDR3 is TGTGCCAGCAGCGGATCGGGACTCCATCTTCCCTACAATGAGCAGTTCTTC.

The rearrangement joins TRBV18 to TRBJ1-2; D unresolved. Germline CDR1 reads KGHSH; CDR2 reads LQKENI. The CDR3 loop spans 12 amino acids. The germline V and J ends were trimmed by 4 bases and 5 bases, with 8 bases remaining between them. CDR3 coding DNA: TGTGCCAGCTCACGAAGTCCTTATGGCTACACCTTC. As protein: CASSRSPYGYTF.

The chain carries TRBV7-2 and TRBJ2-5, with D hard to call. The CDR3 has 13 residues. Germline-derived CDR1 and CDR2 are SGHTA and FQGNSA. The V gene lost 0 bases and the J gene lost 1 base, with 3 bases spanning the gap. CDR3 DNA sequence: TGTGCCAGCAGCTTAGCTCTCCAAGAGACCCAGTACTTC. This codes for CASSLALQETQYF.

The rearrangement links TRBV5-1 to TRBJ2-1; TRBD2 agrees at 9 bases. The CDR3 is 16 residues long. The V gene end was trimmed by 2 bases and the J gene end by 0 bases; junction bases not matched to a gene: 3. Germline-derived CDR1 and CDR2 are SGHRS and YFSETQ. CDR3 in amino acids: CASSLAGGLSYNEQFF. The CDR3 nucleotides read TGCGCCAGCAGCTTAGCGGGAGGCCTCTCCTACAATGAGCAGTTCTTC.

A single count supports this clone. The chain carries TRBV18 and TRBJ2-5; D is uncertain. Trimming took off 4 bases at V and 1 base at J, with 7 bases between the two ends. The CDR3 totals 13 residues. Per the germline V gene, CDR1 is KGHSH and CDR2 is LQKENI. CDR3 residues: CASSRRPQETQYF. Here the CDR3 DNA reads TGTGCCAGCTCACGGCGGCCCCAAGAGACCCAGTACTTC. Full variable domain (missing parts from reference TRBV18 and TRBJ2-5): NAGVMQNPRHLVRRRGQEARLRCSPMKGHSHVYWYRQLPEEGLKFMVYLQKENIIDESGMPKERFSAEFPKEGPSILRIQQVVRGDSAAYFCASSRRPQETQYFGPGTRLLVL.

The chain uses TRBV28 and TRBJ1-2, with D uncertain. Trimming removed 3 bases from V and 0 bases from J, with 11 bases in between. This CDR3 contains 15 residues. Germline CDR1 and CDR2: MDHEN and SYDVKM. The CDR3 sequence: CASSLTNLANYGYTF. CDR3 DNA: TGTGCCAGCAGTTTGACGAACTTAGCTAACTATGGCTACACCTTC.